A single sample is the source of the 8 T cell receptor beta chains below, sequenced in a study of T-cell reconstitution after alpha-beta-depleted transplantation in children. A library of TCRbeta sequences, prepared with unique molecular identifiers, was generated. TCRdb ran MiXCR on the PCR reads and lists one entry per CDR3 protein. This table holds about 1,000,000 distinct CDR3 sequences, roughly 31% found once. Sequenced here: PBMCs, mostly from graft donor cells, sampled 360 days after TCRalphabeta/CD19-depleted stem cell transplant. The source is a boy under three years old who had a stem cell transplant for SCID, so the T cells may come from the graft donor.

Many counts were recorded for this clonotype. The rearrangement uses TRBV20-1 and TRBJ2-1; 8 bases agree with TRBD2. CDR1 is DFQATT, CDR2 SNEGSKA, per germline (reference sequence). The CDR3 has 14 residues. DNA of the CDR3: TGCAGCCCCAAGGCGGGGGGCGGTAGAAATGAGCAGTTCTTC. Protein sequence: CSPKAGGGRNEQFF.

This clonotype was detected ten times or more. This chain connects TRBV6-6 to TRBJ1-1; D not resolved. The CDR3 covers 11 residues. Germline V CDR1 and CDR2: MNHNY, SVGAGI (reference sequence). The CDR3 bases are TGTGCTTCGCGCTTGAACACTGAAGCTTTCTTT. This sequence encodes CASRLNTEAFF.

CDR3 in DNA: TGCAGTGCTAGTGACCTCGGGGGTGAAGCTTTCTTT. It codes for CSASDLGGEAFF. The chain employs TRBV20-1 and TRBJ1-1; a possible D gene is TRBD1 (5 bases). Germline V gene data show CDR1 as DFQATT and CDR2 as SNEGSKA (reference sequence). The V end lost 3 bases, the J end lost 7 bases, and 12 bases lay between the germline ends. CDR3 size: 12 residues.

The chain combines TRBV5-6 with TRBJ2-7; TRBD2 matches at 7 bases. J was trimmed by 2 bases and V by 1 base; bases with no gene match: 12. The CDR3 runs 17 residues. Germline V gene sequence: CDR1 SGHDT, CDR2 YYEEEE. CDR3 in DNA: TGTGCCAGCAGCTTGCGGTGGATAGCGGGTTTGACCTACGAGCAGTACTTC. Amino acids: CASSLRWIAGLTYEQYF.

The V and J genes are TRBV2 and TRBJ2-2, with D perhaps matching TRBD1 (5 bases). The V end lost 6 bases, the J end lost 4 bases, and 12 bases lay between the germline ends. CDR1 SNHLY and CDR2 FYNNEI come from the germline V gene. This CDR3 spans 14 amino acids. The CDR3 DNA is TGTGCCAGCAGCTACGACAGTCCCACCGGGGAGCTGTTTTTT. This sequence encodes CASSYDSPTGELFF.

In this sample, this clonotype turned up a few times. This chain connects TRBV24-1 to TRBJ2-2; no reliable D call. CDR1 and CDR2 from the germline V gene are KGHDR and SFDVKD. Between the trimmed V and J ends, which lost 3 bases and 4 bases, there was a span of 5 bases. This CDR3 is built from 13 residues. The CDR3 protein is CATSDGFTGELFF. The CDR3, as DNA: TGTGCCACCAGTGATGGTTTCACCGGGGAGCTGTTTTTT.

In this sample, this clonotype turned up a few times. The gene calls are TRBV2 and TRBJ2-2; D might be TRBD1 (6 bases). This CDR3 contains 14 residues. The germline gives CDR1 SNHLY, CDR2 FYNNEI. Trimming removed 7 bases at V and 4 bases at J, with 13 bases between. Here the CDR3 reads CASNLRTVTGELFF. The CDR3 nucleotides read TGTGCCAGCAACCTACGGACAGTCACCGGGGAGCTGTTTTTT.

This clonotype was found a few times. V and J are TRBV6-2 or TRBV6-3 and TRBJ1-5; possibly TRBD1 for D (6 bases). Per germline, CDR1 MNHEY and CDR2 SVGEGT. V lost 8 bases and J lost 4, with 12 bases in between. This CDR3 comprises 13 residues. The CDR3 loop is CASLQDRNQPQHF. As DNA, the CDR3 is TGTGCCAGCCTCCAAGACAGGAATCAGCCCCAGCATTTT.